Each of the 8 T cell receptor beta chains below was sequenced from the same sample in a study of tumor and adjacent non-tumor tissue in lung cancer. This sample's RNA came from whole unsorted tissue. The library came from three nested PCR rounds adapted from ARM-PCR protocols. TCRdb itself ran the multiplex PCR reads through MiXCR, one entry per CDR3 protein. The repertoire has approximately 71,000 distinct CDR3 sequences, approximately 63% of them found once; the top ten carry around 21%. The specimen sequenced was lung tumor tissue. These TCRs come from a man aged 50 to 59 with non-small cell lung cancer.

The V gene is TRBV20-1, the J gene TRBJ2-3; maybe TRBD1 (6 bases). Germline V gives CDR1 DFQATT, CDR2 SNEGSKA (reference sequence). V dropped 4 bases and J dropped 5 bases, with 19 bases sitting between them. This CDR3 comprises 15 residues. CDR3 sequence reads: CSATPQGGVIDTQYF. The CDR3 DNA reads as TGCAGTGCTACCCCTCAAGGGGGAGTCATAGATACGCAGTATTTT.

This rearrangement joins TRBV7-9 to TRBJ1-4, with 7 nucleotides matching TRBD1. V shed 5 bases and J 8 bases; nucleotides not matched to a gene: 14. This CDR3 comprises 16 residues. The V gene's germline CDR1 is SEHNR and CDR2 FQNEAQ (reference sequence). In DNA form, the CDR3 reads TGTGCCAGCAGCCTCACCATTGAGGGGGCTGGGGAAAAACTGTTTTTT. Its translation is CASSLTIEGAGEKLFF.

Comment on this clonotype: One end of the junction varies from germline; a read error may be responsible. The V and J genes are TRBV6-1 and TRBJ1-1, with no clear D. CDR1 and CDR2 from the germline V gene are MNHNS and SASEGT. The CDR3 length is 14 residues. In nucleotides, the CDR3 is TGTGCCAACAGTGAAGTCTTTAGGAGCACTGAAGCTTTCTTT. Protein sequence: CANSEVFRSTEAFF.

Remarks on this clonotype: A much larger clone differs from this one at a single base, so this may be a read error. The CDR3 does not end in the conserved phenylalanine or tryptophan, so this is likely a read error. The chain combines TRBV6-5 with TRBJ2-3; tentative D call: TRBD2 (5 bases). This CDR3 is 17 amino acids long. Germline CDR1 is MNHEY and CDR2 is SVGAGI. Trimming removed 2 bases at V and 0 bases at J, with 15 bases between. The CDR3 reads CASSYGLPSSSTDTQYL. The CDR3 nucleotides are TGTGCCAGCAGTTACGGCTTGCCTAGCTCTAGCACAGATACGCAGTATCTT.

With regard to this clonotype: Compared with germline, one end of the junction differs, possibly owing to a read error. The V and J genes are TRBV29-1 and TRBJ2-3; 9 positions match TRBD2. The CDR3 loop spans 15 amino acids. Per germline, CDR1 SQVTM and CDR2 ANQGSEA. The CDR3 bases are TGCAGCGTTGCAAGTGCGGGGGGGTGGTCAGATACGGAGTATTTT. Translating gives CSVASAGGWSDTEYF.

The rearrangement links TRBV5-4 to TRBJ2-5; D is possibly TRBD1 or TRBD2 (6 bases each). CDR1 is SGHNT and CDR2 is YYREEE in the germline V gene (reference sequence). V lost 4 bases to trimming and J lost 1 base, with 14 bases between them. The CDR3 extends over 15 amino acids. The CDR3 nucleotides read TGTGCCAGCAGCAAGATACAGGGAGGCCAAGAGACCCAGTACTTC. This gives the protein CASSKIQGGQETQYF. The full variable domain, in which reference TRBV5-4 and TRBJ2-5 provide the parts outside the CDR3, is ETGVTQSPTHLIKTRGQQVTLRCSSQSGHNTVSWYQQALGQGPQFIFQYYREEENGRGNFPPRFSGLQFPNYSSELNVNALELDDSALYLCASSKIQGGQETQYFGPGTRLLVL.

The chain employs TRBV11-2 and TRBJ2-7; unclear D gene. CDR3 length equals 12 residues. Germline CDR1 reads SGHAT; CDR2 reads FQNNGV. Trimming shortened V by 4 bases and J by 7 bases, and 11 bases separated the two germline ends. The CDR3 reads CASSSTSGEQYF. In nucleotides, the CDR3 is TGTGCCAGCAGCTCCACCTCTGGTGAGCAGTACTTC.

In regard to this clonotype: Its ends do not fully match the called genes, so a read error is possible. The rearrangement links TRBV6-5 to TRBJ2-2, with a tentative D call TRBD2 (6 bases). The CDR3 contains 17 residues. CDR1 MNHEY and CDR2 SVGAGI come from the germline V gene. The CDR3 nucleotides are TGTGCCAGCAGTCTCCTACTTCCGCCCTGGGAGGCCGGGGAGCGGTTTTTT. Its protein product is CASSLLLPPWEAGERFF.